This TCR beta chain was obtained from a study of control samples from healthy donors and cancer patients. Some clones are missing from TCRdb's copy, which holds only in-frame ones; the method was immunoSEQ multiplex PCR. The data contain 100,000 to 150,000 clones, 88% of them singletons. Germline V CDR1 and CDR2: MDHEN, SYDVKM. The J segment lost 5 bases and the V segment lost 8 bases, leaving 13 bases of the junction unmatched. The CDR3 runs 15 residues. This receptor was taken from a man in his fifties in good health. Source material: blood. The chain carries TRBV28 and TRBJ1-2; 8 bases agree with TRBD1. The DNA for the CDR3 is TGTGCCAGCGGACTACAGGGGGACTTTAGATATGGCTACACCTTC. This encodes CASGLQGDFRYGYTF.